This T cell receptor beta chain was sequenced during a study of beta chain features in type 1 diabetes. This CDR3 region has 13 residues. Between the trimmed V and J ends, which lost 6 bases and 10 bases, there was a span of 16 bases. Looked up from germline, CDR1 is SEHNR and CDR2 is FQNEAQ (reference sequence). General observations from the study: Type 1 diabetes patients showed fewer insertions and more deletions at VDJ junctions.

Donors contributed one heparinised blood draw apiece, averaging around 120 mL. Via CD45RO/CCR7/CD25/CD127/CD95/CD27, cells of the CD4+ naive, central memory, regulatory and stem cell-like memory subsets were sorted. Sorting produced populations that all topped 95% purity. In its sample, this clone was seen a few times. Its matching antigen is unknown. Expressed TCRB transcripts were sequenced because the isolated RNA had all been reverse transcribed beforehand. Generated by immunoSEQ multiplex PCR, the TCRdb table keeps only in-frame clones and is missing some. Altogether a few hundred thousand clones are present, 9.5% to 12% being singletons, with the ten largest covering over 0.015%.

The chain combines TRBV7-9 with TRBJ2-1; tentative D call: TRBD1 (6 bases). The sequencing sample was made of naive CD4+ T cells from blood. This sequence originates from a woman younger than 45 in good health. The CDR3 DNA reads TGTGCCAGCAGTCAAGGACAGTACACCGAGCAGTTCTTC. The encoded protein is CASSQGQYTEQFF.